This T cell receptor beta chain was obtained from a study of blood T cells in healthy people across ages. PCR was performed a second time for 7 to 11 cycles using a sample-barcoded 5' primer and a J-beta primer mix. CDR3-containing paired-end reads numbered at least 2.5 million in each sample. TCRdb recomputed calls from the 5' RACE reads with MiXCR, one row per CDR3 protein. Among 650,000 to 1,000,000 distinct CDR3 sequences listed, about 37% were seen once. Points on this clonotype: This may be a read error: a much more frequent sequence differs by one nucleotide.

Germline values: CDR1 SGHRS, CDR2 YFSETQ. The trim removed 4 bases at V and 5 bases at J, leaving 7 bases unmatched. This CDR3 has 15 amino acids. Sequencing was carried out using blood. This receptor was taken from a man aged 18 to 30 in good health. J is TRBJ2-3 and V is TRBV5-1, with 10 positions matching TRBD2. In DNA form, the CDR3 reads TGCGCCAGCAGCATCTCTAGCGGGAGTCAAGATACGCAGTATTTT. It specifies CASSISSGSQDTQYF.